This is a list of T cell receptor beta chains from one sample in a study of T cell repertoires in cytomegalovirus infection. TCRdb independently ran MiXCR on the reads; one entry per CDR3 protein. Found here are some 600,000 distinct CDR3 sequences, about 24% of them singletons; the top ten hold 8%. Sequencing was carried out using CD8+ T cells from PBMCs. Receptor source: a human donor in good health (CMV status not recorded). Some clones in this sample may be carry-over from other donors' samples. Each CDR3 is given with its conserved first and last residue. A D gene is named only where the DNA matches it firmly. Expanded clones are given a class, and other clones once, few, many or no size at all.

>TRBJ2-1|15|.|.|TRBV4-2
TGTGCCAGCAGCGCGACGGAACTGTGGGACAATGAGCAGTTCTTC
CASSATELWDNEQFF
>TRBJ2-3|14|many|.|TRBV4-1
TGCGCCAGCAGCCATCCCACCGCGGGACCGACGCAGTATTTT
CASSHPTAGPTQYF
>TRBJ2-3|17|few|TRBD2|TRBV10-3
TGTGCCATCAGTGAGAAGCCTAGCGGGGGGTACACAGATACGCAGTATTTT
CAISEKPSGGYTDTQYF
>TRBJ2-3|14|once|TRBD1|TRBV7-9
TGTGCCAGCAGCTCCCCCCGACAGGGAAATACGCAGTATTTT
CASSSPRQGNTQYF
>TRBJ2-1|15|.|TRBD2|TRBV28
TGTGCCAGCACTCCTAGCGGGGGTTTTCACAATGAGCAGTTCTTC
CASTPSGGFHNEQFF
>TRBJ1-3|13|many|.|TRBV20-1
TGCAGTGCTAGAAATGAGGGGAGAAACACCATATATTTT
CSARNEGRNTIYF
>TRBJ2-3|17|.|TRBD1|TRBV4-2
TGTGCCAGCAGCCAAGCGAGACAGGGATTTAACACAGATACGCAGTATTTT
CASSQARQGFNTDTQYF
>TRBJ2-1|14|few|TRBD2|TRBV7-9
TGTGCCAGCAGGACTAGCGGGGGGTATTATGAGCAGTTCTTC
CASRTSGGYYEQFF
>TRBJ2-7|14|many|.|TRBV7-9
TGTGCCAGCAGCTTAAGTTTCCTACCTTTCGAGCAGTACTTC
CASSLSFLPFEQYF
>TRBJ1-5|14|.|.|TRBV6-8
TGTGCCAGCAGCCACGGGCCAGGCAATCAGCCCCAGCATTTT
CASSHGPGNQPQHF
>TRBJ2-1|15|many|.|TRBV7-8
TGTGCCAGCAGCCTATTTAAAGGGGGATACAATGAGCAGTTCTTC
CASSLFKGGYNEQFF
>TRBJ1-6|11|.|.|TRBV2
TGTGCCAGGGGGGACCCTTCACCCCTCCACTTT
CARGDPSPLHF
>TRBJ2-6|17|.|TRBD1|TRBV7-8
TGTGCCAGCAGCTTAGGCAACAGGGGGCGTGGGGCCAACGTCCTGACTTTC
CASSLGNRGRGANVLTF
>TRBJ2-7|14|few|TRBD2|TRBV20-1
TGCAGTGCTAGAGTAGCGGGGGGGCTTGGCGAGCAGTACTTC
CSARVAGGLGEQYF
>TRBJ2-1|15|few|.|TRBV28
TGTGCCAGCAGGCATACAGGGCCTCTGTACAATGAGCAGTTCTTC
CASRHTGPLYNEQFF
>TRBJ2-7|18|.|.|TRBV7-2
TGTGCCAGCAGCTCGTATATAGTCGGTCGGTTCCCAGTCGGCGAGCAGTACTTC
CASSSYIVGRFPVGEQYF
>TRBJ2-1|15|many|TRBD1|TRBV7-8
TGTGCCAGCAGCTTTGGGACAGGGGGCCCCCGTGAGCAGTTCTTC
CASSFGTGGPREQFF
>TRBJ1-4|14|few|.|TRBV6-6
TGTGCCACCTCGTACAGCAGCCTTGGGGAAAAACTGTTTTTT
CATSYSSLGEKLFF
>TRBJ2-3|15|many|TRBD1|TRBV11-3
TGTGCCAGCAGCAAGGGGACAGCTAGCACAGATACGCAGTATTTT
CASSKGTASTDTQYF
>TRBJ2-1|15|few|TRBD1|TRBV7-9
TGTGCCAGCAGCTCCCCGGACAGGGAGTACAATGAGCAGTTCTTC
CASSSPDREYNEQFF
>TRBJ2-1|16|many|.|TRBV7-8
TGTGCCAGCGGATCACCGGGACCCCCAGATTACAATGAGCAGTTCTTC
CASGSPGPPDYNEQFF
>TRBJ2-7|18|.|.|TRBV15
TGTGCCACCAGCAGAGATCGATTGGTGGCAGGGCCCTCCTACGAGCAGTACTTC
CATSRDRLVAGPSYEQYF
>TRBJ2-1|13|.|.|TRBV6-5
TGTGCCAGCAGTTACGGTCCAAATAATGAGCAGTTCTTC
CASSYGPNNEQFF
>TRBJ1-6|12|many|.|TRBV12-3/TRBV12-4
TGTGCCACGAGGGGGTCTAATTCACCCCTCCACTTT
CATRGSNSPLHF
>TRBJ2-4|16|few|TRBD2|TRBV27
TGTGCCAGCAGTTCGGGACTAGCGGGGGGGCCTGACATTCAGTACTTC
CASSSGLAGGPDIQYF
>TRBJ2-3|16|few|TRBD2|TRBV2
TGTGCCAGCAGTGAAGCCTTACTAGCGGACACAGATACGCAGTATTTT
CASSEALLADTDTQYF
>TRBJ1-6|15|many|.|TRBV7-2
TGTGCCAGCAGCTTAGATAGGGGGATGGATTCACCCCTCCACTTT
CASSLDRGMDSPLHF
>TRBJ2-3|15|.|TRBD2|TRBV7-3
TGTGCCAGCAGCTCCCATGGCCGGGGGGGAGATACGCAGTATTTT
CASSSHGRGGDTQYF
>TRBJ2-6|15|.|TRBD2|TRBV29-1
TGCAGCGCATCCGGGGGGGGGGCTGGGGCCAACGTCCTGACTTTC
CSASGGGAGANVLTF